This T cell receptor beta chain was obtained from a study of blood T cell repertoires in COVID-19. Study in general: Some COVID-19 samples were acute and others convalescent; all came from the United States, Italy and Spain. From T cells, B-cell-depleted T cells, or PBMCs came the material, which was cDNA or gDNA.

The V segment lost 4 bases and the J segment 6 bases; nucleotides outside the gene matches: 3. The CDR3 contains 13 residues. From germline, CDR1 is SNHLY and CDR2 FYNNEI. Original handling: Researchers report that nucleated cell counts were estimated from reference gene primer amplification. Sequenced by immunoSEQ multiplex PCR; TCRdb stores in-frame clones only, minus some. V, J and clone size are taken as reported in that table, and D and trimming were inferred from the DNA itself. The table lists about 260,000 clones, around four fifths of them singletons, with under 5.5% in the top ten. The sequence was collected from a man aged 60 to 69 who had recovered from COVID-19. The sequencing sample was made of peripheral blood. This chain uses TRBV2 with TRBJ1-1, with 9 positions matching TRBD1. The CDR3 loop reads CASSVRTGAEAFF. In DNA form, the CDR3 reads TGTGCCAGCAGTGTACGGACAGGGGCTGAAGCTTTCTTT.